This T cell receptor beta chain came from a study of blood T cell repertoires in COVID-19. Enrolled through a virtual design, the participants were between 18 and 89 years of age and came from about two dozen US areas. What the recovered Cohort 3 donors had was two negative PCRs, clearance, or symptom resolution. CDR3 length: 14 residues. V gave up 4 bases and J gave up 4 bases, with 13 bases separating them. Germline loops: CDR1 LGHNA, CDR2 YNFKEQ. The repertoire was sequenced with immunoSEQ multiplex PCR; TCRdb's copy has only in-frame clones and lacks some. The sample has some 180,000 clones; more than 80% are singletons.

This sequence was found in a middle-aged man who had recovered from COVID-19. Sequences were obtained from PBMCs or T cells enriched from blood (not recorded which). This chain joins TRBV4-2 and TRBJ1-2, with a tentative D call TRBD1 (5 bases). CDR3 residues: CASSPEGGVYGYTF. CDR3 bases: TGTGCCAGCAGCCCGGAAGGAGGGGTCTATGGCTACACCTTC.